Below are 13 T cell receptor beta chains sequenced from a single sample in a study of OX40 agonist ivuxolimab in advanced cancers. The assay was immunoSEQ multiplex PCR, and TCRdb's table has in-frame clones only and misses some. The table includes 35,000 to 40,000 clones, around four fifths detected once. Material: CD4+ or CD8+ T cells sorted from blood, obtained in a trial of the OX40 agonist ivuxolimab. The source of these receptors is an adult with an advanced solid tumor such as melanoma, head and neck, liver or kidney cancer.

This clone was recorded once. The chain links TRBV4-1 to TRBJ1-6; D is perhaps TRBD1 (6 bases). Deletions cut 1 base from V and 6 bases from J, with 16 bases between. The CDR3 totals 17 residues. Looked up from germline, CDR1 is MGHRA and CDR2 is YSYEKL. CDR3 coding DNA: TGCGCCAGCAGCCAAGCGGGCCTCAGAGGGGGTAATTCACCCCTCCACTTT. Its translation: CASSQAGLRGGNSPLHF.

This chain uses TRBV9 with TRBJ1-2; D is possibly TRBD1 (6 bases). Trimming pared 2 bases from V and 4 bases from J, leaving 12 bases between. CDR1 SGDLS and CDR2 YYNGEE come from the germline V gene. CDR3 length: 14 amino acids. The CDR3 DNA is TGTGCCAGCAGCGTCCCGGGACAACCCTATGGCTACACCTTC. Amino acids: CASSVPGQPYGYTF.

The chain employs TRBV5-1 and TRBJ2-2; 10 bases agree with TRBD2. This CDR3 contains 17 residues. V trimming: 0 bases; J trimming: 6 bases; junction bases outside the gene matches: 8. The germline V gene encodes CDR1 SGHRS and CDR2 YFSETQ. CDR3 in DNA: TGCGCCAGCAGCTTGGCTCCTAGCGGGGGAGCAGCCGGGGAGCTGTTTTTT. It codes for CASSLAPSGGAAGELFF.

The chain uses TRBV29-1 and TRBJ1-2; D remains unclear. V was trimmed by 4 bases and J by 0 bases, leaving 9 bases between them. The CDR3 is made up of 13 amino acids. Germline CDR1 and CDR2: SQVTM and ANQGSEA. The CDR3 sequence is CSVGSGTNYGYTF. DNA of the CDR3: TGCAGCGTTGGTTCGGGCACTAACTATGGCTACACCTTC.

The rearrangement links TRBV2 to TRBJ2-2; no clear D. The CDR3 consists of 12 residues. Trimming cost V 3 bases and J 6 bases, with 5 bases left between them. CDR1 and CDR2 from the germline V gene are SNHLY and FYNNEI. The CDR3 region is CASSDHAGELFF. The CDR3 nucleotides read TGTGCCAGCAGTGACCATGCCGGGGAGCTGTTTTTT. Full variable domain (outside the CDR3, taken from reference TRBV2 and TRBJ2-2): EPEVTQTPSHQVTQMGQEVILRCVPISNHLYFYWYRQILGQKVEFLVSFYNNEISEKSEIFDDQFSVERPDGSNFTLKIRSTKLEDSAMYFCASSDHAGELFFGEGSRLTVL.

The chain carries TRBV5-4 and TRBJ2-7; 7 nucleotides match TRBD1. CDR1 SGHNT and CDR2 YYREEE come from the germline V gene (reference sequence). V gave up 5 bases and J gave up 1 base; unmatched junction bases: 9. The CDR3 loop spans 15 amino acids. CDR3 residues: CASSYETGRSYEQYF. CDR3 DNA: TGTGCCAGCAGTTATGAGACAGGGCGGTCCTACGAGCAGTACTTC.

This chain links TRBV7-9 with TRBJ2-1, with D hard to call. The V gene's germline CDR1 is SEHNR and CDR2 FQNEAQ (reference sequence). The CDR3 extends over 12 amino acids. V lost 6 bases to trimming and J lost 6 bases, with 9 bases between them. The CDR3 protein is CASRGSINEQFF. The CDR3 coding sequence is TGTGCCAGCAGAGGTTCCATCAATGAGCAGTTCTTC.

The chain employs TRBV4-1 and TRBJ2-2; D unclear. The CDR3 runs to 14 residues. Trimming shortened V by 3 bases and J by 2 bases, and 7 bases separated the two germline ends. Germline V gene data show CDR1 as MGHRA and CDR2 as YSYEKL. CDR3 in amino acids: CASSHSLNTGELFF. CDR3 DNA: TGCGCCAGCAGCCACTCTCTTAACACCGGGGAGCTGTTTTTT.

This chain joins TRBV5-4 and TRBJ2-3, with D tentatively TRBD1 or TRBD2 (5 bases each). The ends were cut back, 4 bases at V and 6 bases at J, with 12 bases in the middle. The CDR3 has 13 amino acids. Germline loops: CDR1 SGHNT, CDR2 YYREEE (reference sequence). CDR3 protein: CASSRDGRDTQYF. CDR3 in DNA: TGTGCCAGCAGCCGGGACGGTCGGGATACGCAGTATTTT.

This sequence joins TRBV5-1 and TRBJ1-2; 7 bases fit TRBD1. Germline V gene data show CDR1 as SGHRS and CDR2 as YFSETQ. The CDR3 sequence is 14 residues long. V trimming: 4 bases; J trimming: 4 bases; junction bases outside the gene matches: 7. In DNA, the CDR3 is TGCGCCAGCAGCCCCCGCTCAGGGGGCTATGGCTACACCTTC. Translating it yields CASSPRSGGYGYTF.

V is TRBV5-1 and J is TRBJ2-5; D ambiguous. The CDR3 runs to 13 residues. Trimming took 0 bases from V and 5 from J, leaving 8 bases between them. Germline V CDR1 and CDR2: SGHRS, YFSETQ. The CDR3 loop reads CASSLGSRETQYF. Written as DNA, the CDR3 is TGCGCCAGCAGCTTGGGTAGCCGGGAGACCCAGTACTTC.

This chain links TRBV9 with TRBJ2-5, with no clear D. Germline V lookup: CDR1 SGDLS, CDR2 YYNGEE. V was shortened by 3 bases and J by 5 bases, with 17 bases between the two germline ends. This CDR3 has 15 residues. The DNA for the CDR3 is TGTGCCAGCAGCGCCCGTGGGGTTGGCTGGGAGACCCAGTACTTC. This sequence encodes CASSARGVGWETQYF.

The V and J genes are TRBV27 and TRBJ2-2; D assignment may be TRBD1 or TRBD2 (5 bases each). V was clipped by 1 base and J by 5 bases, with 17 bases between them. The CDR3 is made up of 17 amino acids. CDR1 and CDR2 from the germline V gene are MNHEY and SMNVEV (reference sequence). The CDR3 DNA reads as TGTGCCAGCAGTTTATATGGGCAGGGTAGGGAGACCGGGGAGCTGTTTTTT. Translating it yields CASSLYGQGRETGELFF.